Presented here are 17 T cell receptor beta chains from one specimen sequenced in a study of radiotherapy plus CTLA-4 blockade in lung cancer (dated by TCRdb to the late 2010s). Libraries were prepared through the immunoSEQ multiplex PCR assay. Sourced from immuneACCESS, this table was stored by TCRdb with only in-frame sequences that have V and J called. A share of the clones is absent; for the studies checked, an unresolved V gene accounts for under half, and the remainder has no known explanation. The sample records 86,000 or so clones, roughly 79% of which are singletons. The ten largest account for around 4% of the sample. Source: peripheral blood, taken from a patient treated with radiotherapy plus ipilimumab. The source is a human donor with non-small cell lung cancer who had a partial response to radiotherapy plus ipilimumab. Some clones in this sample may be carry-over from other donors' samples.

The V gene is TRBV11-1, the J gene TRBJ2-3; a weak D match, TRBD2 (5 bases). V lost 5 bases to trimming and J lost 6 bases, with 15 bases between them. The CDR3 contains 14 residues. The germline V gene has CDR1 SGHAT and CDR2 FQDESV (reference sequence). The CDR3 loop reads CASSLGAQRDTQYF. CDR3 in DNA: TGTGCCAGCAGCCTGGGCGCTCAGCGGGATACGCAGTATTTT.

This clone has just a few counts. The gene calls are TRBV6-6 and TRBJ2-7, with TRBD2 identical over 8 bases. V lost 6 bases, J lost 1 base, and 5 bases stayed unmatched. CDR3 length: 14 amino acids. Germline V gene lookup returns CDR1 MNHNY and CDR2 SVGAGI (reference sequence). CDR3 sequence: CASRPGGGSYEQYF. Written as DNA, the CDR3 is TGTGCCAGCAGGCCGGGAGGGGGGTCCTACGAGCAGTACTTC.

The chain uses TRBV11-2 and TRBJ2-1, with TRBD2 matching 11 bases. There are 14 residues in the CDR3. V lost 0 bases, J lost 10 bases, and 2 bases stayed unmatched. CDR1 is SGHAT, CDR2 FQNNGV, per germline. The CDR3: CASSLDRLAGEQFF. The CDR3 region has the DNA TGTGCCAGCAGCTTAGATAGACTAGCGGGGGAGCAGTTCTTC.

The chain carries TRBV30 and TRBJ1-4; D perhaps matches TRBD1 (5 bases). The germline V gene has CDR1 GTSNPN and CDR2 SVGIG (reference sequence). The V end was cut by 0 bases, the J end by 7 bases, with 12 bases between. The CDR3 runs 14 residues. The CDR3 DNA follows: TGTGCCTGGAGTGTAGAACAGGTCGGTGAAAAACTGTTTTTT. Amino acids: CAWSVEQVGEKLFF.

This clone was seen just once. This chain joins TRBV19 and TRBJ1-4, with D possibly matching TRBD1 (5 bases). V lost 5 bases and J 0 bases, leaving 13 bases between the germline ends. CDR3 length equals 16 residues. The germline V gene has CDR1 LNHDA and CDR2 SQIVND (reference sequence). As DNA, the CDR3 is TGTGCCAGTAGTCTCCTTGGGGCAACAACTAATGAAAAACTGTTTTTT. It translates to CASSLLGATTNEKLFF.

V usage is TRBV6-1 and J usage is TRBJ1-4, with 7 bases aligning to TRBD1. Germline lookup yields CDR1 MNHNS and CDR2 SASEGT. Trimming cost V 5 bases and J 8 bases; bases outside gene matches: 2. The CDR3 is made up of 12 amino acids. The CDR3 DNA reads as TGTGCCAGCAGTCCCAGGGGGGAAAAACTGTTTTTT. Translating gives CASSPRGEKLFF.

The chain recombines TRBV7-9 with TRBJ2-5; 15 bases align to TRBD2. This CDR3 contains 16 residues. The trim removed 5 bases at V and 2 bases at J, leaving 3 bases unmatched. Per germline, CDR1 SEHNR and CDR2 FQNEAQ (reference sequence). The CDR3 here is CASSRTSGGGQETQYF. CDR3 nucleotides: TGTGCCAGCAGCCGGACTAGCGGGGGGGGACAAGAGACCCAGTACTTC. The complete variable domain, with remaining parts taken from reference TRBV7-9 and TRBJ2-5, reads DTGVSQNPRHKITKRGQNVTFRCDPISEHNRLYWYRQTLGQGPEFLTYFQNEAQLEKSRLLSDRFSAERPKGSFSTLEIQRTEQGDSAMYLCASSRTSGGGQETQYFGPGTRLLVL.

The chain couples TRBV14 to TRBJ2-3; D unclear. The CDR3 is 16 amino acids. Trimming left V 5 bases short and J 10 bases short, with 25 bases between. Looked up from germline, CDR1 is SGHDN and CDR2 is FVKESK. CDR3 bases: TGTGCCAGCAGCTACATGGTGGGTCGGTTTTCAGGTCCGCAGTATTTT. It encodes CASSYMVGRFSGPQYF.

On this clone itself: Relative to the germline gene, one junction end is altered; a read error may explain this. This sequence joins TRBV7-2 and TRBJ2-3; 9 bases match TRBD2. The CDR3 has 12 amino acids. Germline CDR1 reads SGHTA; CDR2 reads FQGNSA. CDR3 nucleotide sequence: TGTGCCAGCAGCACCCCTAGCGGGGCAAAACTTTTT. This gives the protein CASSTPSGAKLF.

V and J are TRBV15 and TRBJ1-1, with a tentative D call TRBD1 (5 bases). V lost 8 bases, J lost 1 base, and 11 bases lay in between. Germline CDR1 LNHNV, CDR2 YYDKDF (reference sequence). This CDR3 has 13 residues. The CDR3 coding sequence is TGTGCCACCTCGCGAGACAGGAACACTGAAGCTTTCTTT. It is translated as CATSRDRNTEAFF. The variable domain in full, completed from reference TRBV15 and TRBJ1-1, reads DAMVIQNPRYQVTQFGKPVTLSCSQTLNHNVMYWYQQKSSQAPKLLFHYYDKDFNNEADTPDNFQSRRPNTSFCFLDIRSPGLGDTAMYLCATSRDRNTEAFFGQGTRLTVV.

V gene TRBV5-6 combines with J gene TRBJ1-4, with 10 bases lining up with TRBD1. The junction had 5 bases not matched to a gene; V was cut back by 4 bases and J by 11 bases. The CDR3 spans 13 residues. CDR1 is SGHDT and CDR2 is YYEEEE in the germline V gene. In DNA form, the CDR3 reads TGTGCCAGCAGCGCAGACAGGGGGCCCAAACTGTTTTTT. Residues: CASSADRGPKLFF.

The chain is built from TRBV9 and TRBJ1-2, with D maybe TRBD1 (6 bases). The V gene lost 0 bases and the J gene lost 6 bases, with 9 bases spanning the gap. Germline loops: CDR1 SGDLS, CDR2 YYNGEE. The CDR3 contains 13 residues. The CDR3 nucleotides read TGTGCCAGCAGCGTAGATAGGGGGAATGGCTACACCTTC. Its protein product is CASSVDRGNGYTF.

The rearrangement uses TRBV9 and TRBJ1-2, with a possible D match to TRBD1 (6 bases). This CDR3 is 15 amino acids long. Trimming removed 3 bases at V and 5 bases at J, with 17 bases between. CDR1 and CDR2 (germline): SGDLS, YYNGEE. CDR3 sequence reads: CASSAQGSLRYGYTF. For the CDR3, the DNA is TGTGCCAGCAGCGCACAGGGCAGTCTTCGGTATGGCTACACCTTC. The full variable domain, its missing parts supplied by reference TRBV9 and TRBJ1-2, is DSGVTQTPKHLITATGQRVTLRCSPRSGDLSVYWYQQSLDQGLQFLIQYYNGEERAKGNILERFSAQQFPDLHSELNLSSLELGDSALYFCASSAQGSLRYGYTFGSGTRLTVV.

This chain joins TRBV19 and TRBJ1-5; no firm D call. There are 14 residues in the CDR3. V lost 10 bases and J lost 2, with 15 bases in between. Germline CDR1 and CDR2: LNHDA and SQIVND (reference sequence). The CDR3 DNA sequence: TGTGCCACCGAACCGGGTTCCGGCAATCAGCCCCAGCATTTT. Translating gives CATEPGSGNQPQHF.

This clone has more than one count but fewer than ten. The V and J genes are TRBV4-3 and TRBJ2-2; 8 nucleotides align to TRBD1. The CDR3 runs to 16 residues. The V and J ends lost 3 bases and 5 bases, in that order; junction bases with no gene match: 8. Germline CDR1 LGHNA, CDR2 YSLEER. Here the CDR3 reads CASSQVPYRGTGELFF. DNA for the CDR3: TGCGCCAGCAGCCAGGTACCTTACAGGGGGACCGGGGAGCTGTTTTTT.

The chain recombines TRBV27 with TRBJ2-7; 8 positions agree with TRBD2. Losses at the gene ends were 11 bases for V and 0 bases for J; bases not matched to a gene: 3. The CDR3 extends over 12 amino acids. Per germline, CDR1 MNHEY and CDR2 SMNVEV (reference sequence). DNA for the CDR3: TGTGCCTACGGGACTAGCTCCTACGAGCAGTACTTC. It codes for CAYGTSSYEQYF.

This rearrangement joins TRBV2 to TRBJ2-7, with D unresolved. Germline CDR1 and CDR2: SNHLY and FYNNEI. The length of the CDR3 is 12 residues. Deletions cut 3 bases from V and 3 bases from J, with 6 bases between. CDR3 region: CASSEYGYEQYF. As DNA, the CDR3 is TGTGCCAGCAGTGAGTACGGCTACGAGCAGTACTTC. The whole variable domain, filled in from reference TRBV2 and TRBJ2-7, reads EPEVTQTPSHQVTQMGQEVILRCVPISNHLYFYWYRQILGQKVEFLVSFYNNEISEKSEIFDDQFSVERPDGSNFTLKIRSTKLEDSAMYFCASSEYGYEQYFGPGTRLTVT.